This TCR beta chain was found in a study of CD8 T cells in Susac syndrome. In the study overall: Sequenced Susac syndrome patients included more than 5 with active disease and fewer than ten who were in remission. General observations from the study: Susac-specific public clones numbered more than 15 in total CD8+ repertoires (and 4 or 5 in CD8+ TEMRA repertoires).

From germline, CDR1 is GTSNPN and CDR2 SVGIG (reference sequence). The CDR3 spans 12 residues. Trimming removed 8 bases from V and 0 bases from J; junction bases left unmatched: 0. RNA amounts of about 0.5 to 1 ug underwent reverse transcription with random hexamers. The method of amplification for TCR beta CDR3 was immunoSEQ multiplex PCR, covering 54 Vbeta and 13 Jbeta. TCRdb re-derived calls from the immunoSEQ multiplex PCR reads in MiXCR, one entry per CDR3 protein. The repertoire has 75,000 to 100,000 distinct CDR3 sequences, 95% of them found once; the top ten carry under 0.5%. The patients with Susac syndrome were individuals who fulfilled the recently defined diagnostic criteria for disease that was either definite or probable. Notes on this clonotype: Its antigen is not known.

The sequence was obtained from a human donor with Susac syndrome. The gene calls are TRBV30 and TRBJ1-2, with TRBD1 matching 10 bases. Source material: CD8+ T cells from PBMCs. The CDR3, as DNA: TGTGCCGGACAGGGGGCTAACTATGGCTACACCTTC. This codes for CAGQGANYGYTF. The whole variable domain, remainder taken from reference TRBV30 and TRBJ1-2, is SQTIHQWPATLVQPVGSPLSLECTVEGTSNPNLYWYRQAAGRGLQLLFYSVGIGQISSEVPQNLSASRPQDRQFILSSKKLLLSDSGFYLCAGQGANYGYTFGSGTRLTVV.